This T cell receptor (beta chain) was identified in a study of cytomegalovirus exposure and HLA in healthy donors. Only in-frame clones appear in the TCRdb table, and some are missing; sequencing was by immunoSEQ multiplex PCR. The profile shows roughly 120,000 clones, around 88% of them singletons. V dropped 4 bases and J dropped 4 bases, with 11 bases sitting between them. Germline CDR1 reads MNHNS; CDR2 reads SASEGT. This CDR3 has 14 amino acids. The TCR was taken from a man in his late teens or twenties in good health and CMV-seronegative. The source material was PBMCs. The genes are TRBV6-1 and TRBJ1-5, with a tentative D call TRBD1 (6 bases). CDR3 DNA sequence: TGTGCCAGCAGTGTACCTACAGGGAATCAGCCCCAGCATTTT. Encoded protein: CASSVPTGNQPQHF.